Listed here is a single T cell receptor (beta chain). These data come from a study of CD8+ T cells in alopecia areata. Researchers picked out CD4+ and CD8+ T cells from PBMCs by sorting. The junction had 2 bases not matched to a gene; V was cut back by 1 base and J by 4 bases. Germline assignment: CDR1 SGHAT and CDR2 FQNNGV. The CDR3 length is 15 residues. The sequencing template was cDNA reverse transcribed from extracted RNA. Produced via immunoSEQ multiplex PCR; TCRdb's table is partial and in-frame only. The profile shows approximately 99,000 clones, 45% to 70% of them singletons. Sample: CD8+ T cells sorted from blood. The clonotype comes from a human donor in good health. This chain links TRBV11-2 with TRBJ2-1, with 9 positions matching TRBD1. The CDR3 bases are TGTGCCAGCAGCTTAGGACAGGGGGTTTACAATGAGCAGTTCTTC. Protein product: CASSLGQGVYNEQFF.